This T cell receptor (beta chain) appears in the sequencing data of a study of blood T cell repertoires in COVID-19. Those enrolled, adults aged roughly 18 to 89 years, came from 20 to 25 US areas. TCRdb keeps only in-frame clones here, not all; method: immunoSEQ multiplex PCR. The sample holds a few hundred thousand clones; over 75% are singletons and the top ten take under 4%. V was clipped by 3 bases and J by 0 bases, with 8 bases between them. The CDR3 is made up of 14 amino acids. The germline V gene encodes CDR1 LNHDA and CDR2 SQIVND (reference sequence). The sequencing sample was made of PBMCs or T cells enriched from blood (not recorded which). The genes are TRBV19 and TRBJ1-1, with a weak D call TRBD1 (5 bases). This sequence was found in a woman aged 18-30 years in a cohort exposed to, infected with or recovered from COVID-19 (not recorded which). CDR3 region: CASSMGRLNTEAFF. Here the CDR3 DNA reads TGTGCCAGTAGTATGGGGCGATTGAACACTGAAGCTTTCTTT.